The 15 T cell receptor beta chains below were found in one sample sequenced in a study of blood T cell repertoires in COVID-19. TCRdb keeps only in-frame clones here, not all; method: immunoSEQ multiplex PCR. The repertoire holds 25,000 to 35,000 clones, with around 85% as singletons. Specimen: peripheral blood. The receptor set was obtained from a human donor in a cohort sampled during active COVID-19.

The chain carries TRBV10-2 and TRBJ2-3; 11 bases align to TRBD2. Germline V gene lookup returns CDR1 WSHSY and CDR2 SAAADI. After removal of 6 bases from V and 4 bases from J, the junction contained 0 bases not matched to a gene. CDR3 length equals 13 residues. The CDR3, as DNA: TGCGCCAGCAGGACTAGCGGGGCAGATACGCAGTATTTT. This codes for CASRTSGADTQYF.

CDR3 nucleotide sequence: TGCGCCAGCAGTGAGTTCGGGACAGGGAACCAAGAGACCCAGTACTTC. Amino acids: CASSEFGTGNQETQYF. The rearrangement uses TRBV10-1 and TRBJ2-5, with 9 bases matching TRBD1. J lost 0 bases, V lost 1 base, and 3 bases had no gene match. Germline lookup yields CDR1 WNHNN and CDR2 SYGVQD (reference sequence). The CDR3 has 16 amino acids.

The CDR3 DNA follows: TGCGCCAGCAGCCGACTAGCGGGGGGAAGCACAGATACGCAGTATTTT. It encodes CASSRLAGGSTDTQYF. The V call is TRBV4-1, the J call TRBJ2-3; 13 bases map to TRBD2. Germline V gene lookup returns CDR1 MGHRA and CDR2 YSYEKL. The ends lost 4 bases at V and 0 bases at J; junction bases unmatched: 1. This CDR3 comprises 16 residues.

This clone came up once. This sequence joins TRBV6-2 or TRBV6-3 and TRBJ2-7; 9 nucleotides match TRBD1. The germline V gene has CDR1 MNHEY and CDR2 SVGEGT. CDR3 length: 14 residues. V shed 5 bases, J shed 4 bases, and the junction held 6 bases outside the gene matches. The CDR3 DNA follows: TGTGCCAGCAGTAGACAGGGGGTGGGATACGAGCAGTACTTC. It encodes CASSRQGVGYEQYF.

The V and J genes are TRBV18 and TRBJ2-2; possibly TRBD1 for D (6 bases). V was trimmed by 1 base and J by 1 base, leaving 7 bases between them. CDR3 length equals 15 residues. CDR1 is KGHSH, CDR2 LQKENI, per germline. CDR3 bases: TGTGCCAGCTCACCACTGGGACAGAACACCGGGGAGCTGTTTTTT. Protein: CASSPLGQNTGELFF.

This chain uses TRBV10-1 with TRBJ2-5; tentative D call: TRBD2 (6 bases). Deletions cut 3 bases from V and 5 bases from J, with 13 bases between. The CDR3 is 14 residues long. CDR1 is WNHNN and CDR2 is SYGVQD in the germline V gene (reference sequence). For the CDR3, the DNA is TGCGCCAGCAGTGATTCTGGGGGGACGGAGACCCAGTACTTC. Protein: CASSDSGGTETQYF.

This sequence joins TRBV10-3 and TRBJ1-2; 7 nucleotides align to TRBD1. Germline CDR1 is ENHRY and CDR2 is SYGVKD. J lost 8 bases, V lost 0 bases, and 6 bases had no gene match. There are 14 residues in the CDR3. CDR3 DNA: TGTGCCATCAGTGAGTCGGACAGGTTAGGAGGCTACACCTTC. Its translation: CAISESDRLGGYTF.

This chain joins TRBV7-3 and TRBJ2-1; 11 nucleotides match TRBD2. The CDR3 contains 15 residues. Looked up from germline, CDR1 is SGHTA and CDR2 is FQGTGA. Trimming took 5 bases from V and 3 from J; bases not matched to a gene: 3. CDR3 region: CASSLGLAGYNEQFF. The DNA for the CDR3 is TGTGCCAGCAGCCTCGGACTAGCGGGCTACAATGAGCAGTTCTTC.

The gene calls are TRBV10-3 and TRBJ2-1, with 9 bases fitting TRBD1. In germline, CDR1 is ENHRY, CDR2 SYGVKD. The CDR3 is 14 residues long. V was clipped by 11 bases and J by 8 bases; unmatched bases: 13. CDR3 region: CAVLKGTGSDEQFF. Here the CDR3 DNA reads TGTGCCGTCCTTAAGGGGACAGGGTCGGATGAGCAGTTCTTC.

This chain connects TRBV10-3 to TRBJ1-1, with D unclear. The CDR3 covers 13 residues. The germline V gene has CDR1 ENHRY and CDR2 SYGVKD. V was cut by 6 bases and J by 0 bases, with 8 bases left in between. The CDR3 reads CAIRRDMNTEAFF. The CDR3 DNA is TGTGCCATCAGGAGAGACATGAACACTGAAGCTTTCTTT.

The V call is TRBV27, the J call TRBJ2-7; 9 bases align to TRBD2. With V trimmed by 3 bases and J by 5 bases, 14 bases remained unmatched. CDR1 is MNHEY, CDR2 SMNVEV, per germline (reference sequence). The CDR3 consists of 17 residues. CDR3 region: CASSFGPPGLAADEQYF. The CDR3 region has the DNA TGTGCCAGCAGTTTTGGGCCCCCGGGACTAGCTGCTGACGAGCAGTACTTC.

This chain uses TRBV19 with TRBJ1-2; 8 nucleotides line up with TRBD1. V shed 4 bases and J 3 bases; nucleotides not matched to a gene: 4. CDR3 size: 14 residues. Germline CDR1 reads LNHDA; CDR2 reads SQIVND (reference sequence). In DNA form, the CDR3 reads TGTGCCAGTAGTAGAGGACAGGGCCACTATGGCTACACCTTC. Its translation: CASSRGQGHYGYTF.

V usage is TRBV10-2 and J usage is TRBJ2-7; 10 bases align to TRBD2. The V gene's germline CDR1 is WSHSY and CDR2 SAAADI. The CDR3 has 14 residues. Trimming at V came to 7 bases and at J to 2 bases, leaving 5 bases not matched to a gene. The CDR3: CASTQSGGAYEQYF. CDR3 nucleotides: TGCGCCAGCACCCAGAGCGGGGGGGCCTACGAGCAGTACTTC.

The V call is TRBV10-3, the J call TRBJ2-3, with D tentatively TRBD1 (6 bases). V was clipped by 2 bases and J by 1 base, with 13 bases between them. CDR3 size: 16 residues. Germline CDR1 is ENHRY and CDR2 is SYGVKD. The CDR3: CAISEPPDRRTDTQYF. DNA for the CDR3: TGTGCCATCAGTGAGCCGCCGGACAGACGCACAGATACGCAGTATTTT.

This clone appeared a few times. V and J are TRBV27 and TRBJ2-1, with TRBD2 matching 8 bases. The CDR3 runs 14 residues. Germline V CDR1 and CDR2: MNHEY, SMNVEV (reference sequence). V dropped 9 bases and J dropped 6; count of bases not matched to a gene: 10. The CDR3 region is CASEQAGVSNEQFF. DNA for the CDR3: TGTGCCAGTGAGCAAGCGGGAGTTTCCAATGAGCAGTTCTTC.